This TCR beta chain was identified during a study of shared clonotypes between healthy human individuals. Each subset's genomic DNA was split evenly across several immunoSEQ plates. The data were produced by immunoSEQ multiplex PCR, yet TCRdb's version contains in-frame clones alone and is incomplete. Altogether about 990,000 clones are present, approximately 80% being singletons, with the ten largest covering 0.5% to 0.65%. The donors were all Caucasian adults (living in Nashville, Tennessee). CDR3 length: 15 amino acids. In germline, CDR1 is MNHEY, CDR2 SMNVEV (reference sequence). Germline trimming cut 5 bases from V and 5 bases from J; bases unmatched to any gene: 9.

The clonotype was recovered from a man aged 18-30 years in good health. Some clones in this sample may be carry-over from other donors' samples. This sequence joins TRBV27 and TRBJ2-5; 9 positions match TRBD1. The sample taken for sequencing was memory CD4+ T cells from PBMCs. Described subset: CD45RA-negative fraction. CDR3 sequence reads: CASSVRQGGEETQYF. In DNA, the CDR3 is TGTGCCAGCAGTGTAAGACAGGGGGGGGAGGAGACCCAGTACTTC.